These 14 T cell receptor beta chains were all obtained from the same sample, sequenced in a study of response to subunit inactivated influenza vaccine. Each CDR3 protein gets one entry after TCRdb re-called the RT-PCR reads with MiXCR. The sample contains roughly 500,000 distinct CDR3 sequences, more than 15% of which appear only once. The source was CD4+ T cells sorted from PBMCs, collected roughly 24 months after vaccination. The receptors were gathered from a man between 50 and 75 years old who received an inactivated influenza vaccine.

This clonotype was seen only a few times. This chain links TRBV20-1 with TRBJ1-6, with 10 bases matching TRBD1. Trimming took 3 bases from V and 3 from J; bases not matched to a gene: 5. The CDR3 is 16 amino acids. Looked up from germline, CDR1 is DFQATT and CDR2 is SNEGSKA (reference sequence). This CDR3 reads CSARTGGGLYNSPLHF. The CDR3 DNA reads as TGCAGTGCTAGGACAGGGGGCGGACTCTATAATTCACCCCTCCACTTT.

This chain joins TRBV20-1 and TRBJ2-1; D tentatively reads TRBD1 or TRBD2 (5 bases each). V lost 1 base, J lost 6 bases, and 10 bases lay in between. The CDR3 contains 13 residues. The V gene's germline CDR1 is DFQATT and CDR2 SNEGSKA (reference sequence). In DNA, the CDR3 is TGCAGTGCTAGAGTACTGGGGGTCAATGAGCAGTTCTTC. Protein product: CSARVLGVNEQFF.

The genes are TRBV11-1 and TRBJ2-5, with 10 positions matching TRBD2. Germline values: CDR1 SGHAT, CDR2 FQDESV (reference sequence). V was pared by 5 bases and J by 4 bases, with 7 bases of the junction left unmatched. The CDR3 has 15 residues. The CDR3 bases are TGTGCCAGCAGCCCAGCGGGAGGGCCCCCAGAGACCCAGTACTTC. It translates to CASSPAGGPPETQYF.

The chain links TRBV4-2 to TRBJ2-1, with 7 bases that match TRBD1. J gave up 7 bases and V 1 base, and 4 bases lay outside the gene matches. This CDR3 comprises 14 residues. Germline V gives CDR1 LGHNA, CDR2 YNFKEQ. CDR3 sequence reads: CASSQAGQKNEQFF. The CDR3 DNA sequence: TGTGCCAGCAGCCAAGCGGGACAGAAGAATGAGCAGTTCTTC.

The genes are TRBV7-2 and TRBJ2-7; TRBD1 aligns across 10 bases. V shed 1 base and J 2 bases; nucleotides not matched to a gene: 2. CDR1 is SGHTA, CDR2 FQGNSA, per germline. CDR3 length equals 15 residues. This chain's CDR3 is CASSLVGTGAYEQYF. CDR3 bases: TGTGCCAGCAGCTTAGTAGGGACAGGGGCCTACGAGCAGTACTTC.

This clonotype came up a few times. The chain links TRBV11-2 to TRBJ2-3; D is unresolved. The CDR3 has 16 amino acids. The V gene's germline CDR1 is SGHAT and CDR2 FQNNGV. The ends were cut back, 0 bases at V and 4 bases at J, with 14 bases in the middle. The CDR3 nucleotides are TGTGCCAGCAGCTTAGACCAACCCGGCAGTGCAGATACGCAGTATTTT. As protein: CASSLDQPGSADTQYF.

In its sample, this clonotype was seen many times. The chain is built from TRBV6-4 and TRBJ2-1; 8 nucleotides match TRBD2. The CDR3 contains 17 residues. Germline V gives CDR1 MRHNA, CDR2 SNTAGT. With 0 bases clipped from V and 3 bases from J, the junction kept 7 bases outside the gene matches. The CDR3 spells CASSDSLGAGVYNEQFF. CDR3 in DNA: TGTGCCAGCAGTGACTCATTGGGAGCGGGAGTCTACAATGAGCAGTTCTTC.

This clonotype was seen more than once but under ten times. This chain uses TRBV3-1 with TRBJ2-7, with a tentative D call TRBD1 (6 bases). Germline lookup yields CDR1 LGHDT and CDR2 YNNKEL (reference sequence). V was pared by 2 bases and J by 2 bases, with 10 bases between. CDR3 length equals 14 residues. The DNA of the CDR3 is TGTGCCAGCAGCCAACCGGGACATACCTACGAGCAGTACTTC. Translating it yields CASSQPGHTYEQYF.

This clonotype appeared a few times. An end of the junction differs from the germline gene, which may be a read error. The CDR3 DNA is TGTGCCAGCAGCGTAGACTCAGAAGAGACCCAGTACTTC. Protein: CASSVDSEETQYF. This rearrangement joins TRBV11-2 to TRBJ2-5, with no clear D. The CDR3 runs to 13 residues. CDR1 is SGHAT and CDR2 is FQNNGV in the germline V gene.

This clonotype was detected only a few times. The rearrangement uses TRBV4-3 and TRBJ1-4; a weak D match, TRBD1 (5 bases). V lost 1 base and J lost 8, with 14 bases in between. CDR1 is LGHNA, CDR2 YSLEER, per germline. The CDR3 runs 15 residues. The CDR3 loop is CASSQGTLQDEKLFF. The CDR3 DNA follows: TGCGCCAGCAGCCAAGGGACCCTACAGGACGAAAAACTGTTTTTT.

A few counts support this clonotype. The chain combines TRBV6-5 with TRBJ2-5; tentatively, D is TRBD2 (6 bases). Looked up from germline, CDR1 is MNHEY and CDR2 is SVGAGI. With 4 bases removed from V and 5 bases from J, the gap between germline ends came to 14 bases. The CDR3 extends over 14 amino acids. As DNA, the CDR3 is TGTGCCAGCAGTTCCATGACTAGTTGGGAGACCCAGTACTTC. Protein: CASSSMTSWETQYF.

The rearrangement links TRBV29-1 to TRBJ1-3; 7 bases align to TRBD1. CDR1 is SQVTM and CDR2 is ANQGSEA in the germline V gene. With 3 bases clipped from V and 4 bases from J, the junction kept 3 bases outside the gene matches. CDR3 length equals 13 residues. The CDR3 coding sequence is TGCAGCGTTGATTCGGGACAGGGAAACACCATATATTTT. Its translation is CSVDSGQGNTIYF. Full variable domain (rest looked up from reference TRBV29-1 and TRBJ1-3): SAVISQKPSRDICQRGTSLTIQCQVDSQVTMMFWYRQQPGQSLTLIATANQGSEATYESGFVIDKFPISRPNLTFSTLTVSNMSPEDSSIYLCSVDSGQGNTIYFGEGSWLTVV.

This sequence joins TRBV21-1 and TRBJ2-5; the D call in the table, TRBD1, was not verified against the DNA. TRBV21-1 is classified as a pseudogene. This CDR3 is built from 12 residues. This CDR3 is CASSMGLETQYF. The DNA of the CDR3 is TGTGCCAGCAGCATGGGGCTTGAGACCCAGTACTTC.

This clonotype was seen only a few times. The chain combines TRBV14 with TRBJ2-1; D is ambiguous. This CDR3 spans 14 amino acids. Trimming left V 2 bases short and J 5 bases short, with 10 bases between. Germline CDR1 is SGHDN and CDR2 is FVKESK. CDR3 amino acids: CASSQYSGNNEQFF. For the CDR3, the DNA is TGTGCCAGCAGCCAATATTCAGGAAACAATGAGCAGTTCTTC. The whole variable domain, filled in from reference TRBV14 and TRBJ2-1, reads EAGVTQFPSHSVIEKGQTVTLRCDPISGHDNLYWYRRVMGKEIKFLLHFVKESKQDESGMPNNRFLAERTGGTYSTLKVQPAELEDSGVYFCASSQYSGNNEQFFGPGTRLTVL.